The clone carrying this T cell receptor beta chain was seen only once. Its specificity is not known. Trimming took off 5 bases at V and 1 base at J, with 11 bases between the two ends. The CDR3 is made up of 13 amino acids. Germline V CDR1 and CDR2: SQVTM, ANQGSEA. The sample is drawn from a study of radiation and T cells in renal cell carcinoma. Study findings and constraints: From baseline, blood top tumor clonotypes peaked at 2 weeks post-radiation.

Time point described: blood 4 weeks post-SBRT, at nephrectomy. Treatment: 15 Gy SBRT to primary tumor, nephrectomy 4 weeks later. Nephrectomy followed 15 Gy stereotactic body radiation by 4 weeks. Clones were read by immunoSEQ multiplex PCR, and TCRdb kept only the in-frame ones, dropping some. Here the sample spans 150,000 or so clones, 88% being singletons. The source material was blood, sampled from a patient whose treatment included radiotherapy and nephrectomy. The chain is built from TRBV29-1 and TRBJ1-1; D gene uncertain. This TCR derives from a woman aged 45-65 years with renal cell carcinoma. The CDR3 here is CSVSFRGNTEAFF. CDR3 in DNA: TGCAGCGTTTCCTTCCGGGGGAACACTGAAGCTTTCTTT.